This is a list of T cell receptor beta chains from one sample in a study of blood T cells in healthy people across ages. A single record per CDR3 protein comes from TCRdb applying MiXCR to the 5' RACE reads. The table shows fewer than 900,000 distinct CDR3 sequences, with under 40% occurring only once. Sequenced: blood. These receptors were collected from a man aged 18 to 30 in good health. CDR3s include the opening cysteine and the closing phenylalanine or tryptophan. The D gene is left open where the match is weak. Some rows mark clone size as missing; the rest say once, few, many or name a class of expanded clone.

v_call	clone_size	d_call	j_call	cdr3_aa	cdr3_nt
TRBV7-2	few	.	TRBJ1-1	CASSLGQHDTEAFF	TGTGCCAGCAGCTTAGGACAGCACGACACTGAAGCTTTCTTT
TRBV4-2	.	TRBD1	TRBJ2-2	CASSRLPGTGENTGELFF	TGTGCCAGCAGCCGACTCCCCGGGACAGGAGAGAACACCGGGGAGCTGTTTTTT
TRBV5-1	few	.	TRBJ1-1	CASSRPGGEAFF	TGCGCCAGCAGCCGGCCGGGGGGTGAAGCTTTCTTT
TRBV6-2/TRBV6-3	.	TRBD2	TRBJ2-5	CASSSVQNIAGGSQQYF	TGTGCCAGCAGTTCAGTTCAAAACATAGCGGGGGGGAGCCAACAGTACTTC
TRBV9	few	TRBD1	TRBJ1-4	CASSAGTGTNEKLFF	TGTGCCAGCAGCGCCGGGACAGGAACTAATGAAAAACTGTTTTTT
TRBV27	few	.	TRBJ2-7	CASSLPTSPYEQYF	TGTGCCAGCAGTTTGCCGACTAGTCCCTACGAGCAGTACTTC
TRBV10-3	few	.	TRBJ1-1	CAISERGARDTEAFF	TGTGCCATCAGTGAACGGGGGGCAAGGGACACTGAAGCTTTCTTT
TRBV7-7	.	TRBD2	TRBJ2-1	CASSARPGGEYNEQFF	TGTGCCAGCAGCGCAAGACCGGGGGGGGAGTACAATGAGCAGTTCTTC
TRBV14	.	.	TRBJ2-5	CASSHPGLGGGETQYF	TGTGCCAGCAGCCATCCGGGCCTCGGGGGTGGCGAGACCCAGTACTTC
TRBV4-1	.	TRBD2	TRBJ2-1	CASSPYLAGYEQFF	TGCGCCAGCAGCCCTTACCTAGCGGGCTATGAGCAGTTCTTC
TRBV5-1	.	.	TRBJ1-2	CASSTDSQGYTF	TGCGCCAGCAGCACGGACTCCCAGGGCTACACCTTC
TRBV6-2/TRBV6-3	few	.	TRBJ2-1	CASIYSVRGDEQFF	TGTGCCAGCATTTACTCGGTCAGGGGGGATGAGCAGTTCTTC
TRBV24-1	.	TRBD2	TRBJ2-1	CATSDPRTSGNNEQFF	TGTGCCACCAGTGACCCTCGGACTAGCGGGAACAATGAGCAGTTCTTC
TRBV5-1	many	.	TRBJ2-6	CASSLDRESSGANVLTF	TGCGCCAGCAGCTTGGACAGGGAGAGTTCCGGGGCCAACGTCCTGACTTTC
TRBV12-3/TRBV12-4	.	TRBD2	TRBJ2-3	CASKGLAGGLSNSDTQYF	TGTGCCAGCAAAGGACTAGCGGGTGGGCTGTCCAACTCAGATACGCAGTATTTT
TRBV5-5	few	TRBD2	TRBJ2-5	CASSLASSGDGQETQYF	TGTGCCAGCAGCTTGGCGTCTAGCGGGGACGGACAAGAGACCCAGTACTTC
TRBV14	.	TRBD2	TRBJ2-1	CASSQWRGGPINEQFF	TGTGCCAGCAGCCAATGGCGGGGGGGCCCGATCAATGAGCAGTTCTTC
TRBV6-2/TRBV6-3	few	.	TRBJ2-7	CASSYGGSHSYEQYF	TGTGCCAGCAGTTACGGCGGATCCCACTCCTACGAGCAGTACTTC
TRBV4-3	few	.	TRBJ1-2	CASSQEYAGNYGYTF	TGCGCCAGCAGCCAAGAGTATGCAGGAAACTATGGCTACACCTTC
TRBV20-1	few	TRBD1	TRBJ2-1	CSCNGQGVDEQFF	TGCAGTTGTAACGGACAGGGGGTCGATGAGCAGTTCTTC
TRBV4-3	few	TRBD2	TRBJ2-7	CASRSTGTNGEQYF	TGCGCCAGCAGATCCACCGGGACTAACGGCGAGCAGTACTTC
TRBV9	.	.	TRBJ2-7	CASSPRTLSYEQYF	TGTGCCAGCAGCCCCCGGACTCTTTCCTACGAGCAGTACTTC
TRBV5-1	.	.	TRBJ2-1	CASSLGDGGEQFF	TGCGCCAGCAGCTTGGGGGACGGGGGTGAGCAGTTCTTC
TRBV20-1	.	.	TRBJ1-6	CSARPRGSPLHF	TGCAGTGCTAGACCACGTGGGTCACCCCTCCACTTT
TRBV19	few	.	TRBJ2-1	CASSLSGANNEQFF	TGTGCCAGTAGTCTATCGGGCGCCAACAATGAGCAGTTCTTC
TRBV7-8	many	TRBD1	TRBJ1-4	CASSLDIDRGERKLFF	TGTGCCAGCAGCTTAGATATTGACAGGGGCGAGAGAAAACTGTTTTTT
TRBV4-1	many	.	TRBJ1-2	CASNNPDRLYGYTF	TGCGCCAGCAACAATCCTGATCGGCTTTATGGCTACACCTTC
TRBV2	.	.	TRBJ2-7	CASSIYRDSYEQYF	TGTGCCAGCAGTATATACAGGGACTCCTACGAGCAGTACTTC
TRBV29-1	.	.	TRBJ1-1	CSVDGGLDTQEAFF	TGCAGCGTTGACGGGGGCCTGGACACCCAAGAAGCTTTCTTT
TRBV25-1	once	.	TRBJ2-1	CASSWTDSSYNEQFF	TGTGCCAGCAGTTGGACTGACAGTTCCTACAATGAGCAGTTCTTC
TRBV28	.	.	TRBJ1-6	CASSLDEVQGRTPLHF	TGTGCCAGCAGCCTCGACGAAGTACAGGGAAGAACGCCCCTCCACTTT
TRBV10-3	once	TRBD1	TRBJ2-5	CAISVTRGPGDEQYF	TGTGCCATCAGTGTCACGAGGGGGCCCGGGGATGAGCAGTACTTC
TRBV10-3	.	.	TRBJ1-1	CAISEDRRDTEAFF	TGTGCCATCAGTGAGGACAGGCGGGACACTGAAGCTTTCTTT
TRBV14	.	.	TRBJ2-7	CASSAGPSGSYEQYF	TGTGCCAGCAGCGCGGGACCGAGCGGCTCCTACGAGCAGTACTTC
TRBV7-9	.	.	TRBJ1-6	CASSLAVGGISPLHF	TGTGCCAGCAGCTTAGCGGTGGGGGGGATCTCGCCCCTCCACTTT
TRBV2	.	TRBD1	TRBJ1-1	CASSGVARGGWNTEAFF	TGTGCCAGCAGTGGCGTCGCTCGAGGGGGCTGGAACACTGAAGCTTTCTTT
TRBV29-1	few	.	TRBJ2-5	CSVRWGQETQYF	TGCAGTGTAAGGTGGGGACAAGAGACCCAGTACTTC
TRBV5-5	many	.	TRBJ2-1	CASSPNRNNEQFF	TGTGCCAGCAGCCCGAACAGAAACAATGAGCAGTTCTTC
TRBV12-3/TRBV12-4	many	TRBD1	TRBJ2-5	CASSHANRGETQYF	TGTGCCAGCAGTCATGCCAACAGGGGCGAGACCCAGTACTTC
TRBV7-3	.	TRBD1	TRBJ2-7	CASSARTGGDEQYF	TGTGCCAGCAGCGCTCGGACAGGGGGGGATGAGCAGTACTTC
TRBV7-9	many	.	TRBJ2-7	CASSLEAYEQYF	TGTGCCAGCAGTTTAGAAGCCTACGAGCAGTACTTC
TRBV21-1	few	.	TRBJ2-7	CASSKEGTSYEQYF	TGTGCCAGCAGCAAAGAGGGCACTTCCTACGAGCAGTACTTC
TRBV7-2	.	.	TRBJ2-7	CASSYTGGSREQYF	TGTGCCAGCAGCTATACCGGGGGCTCGCGGGAGCAGTACTTC
TRBV4-3	.	.	TRBJ2-1	CASSQEAGSSCNEQFF	TGCGCCAGCAGCCAAGAAGCTGGTAGCTCCTGCAATGAGCAGTTCTTC
TRBV12-3/TRBV12-4	.	.	TRBJ2-6	CASSFGLKAWANVLTF	TGTGCCAGCAGTTTCGGCCTAAAGGCTTGGGCCAACGTCCTGACTTTC
TRBV28	few	TRBD2	TRBJ2-3	CASSLWDLAGGTDTQYF	TGTGCCAGCAGTTTATGGGACTTAGCGGGGGGGACGGATACGCAGTATTTT
TRBV3-1	.	TRBD1	TRBJ1-6	CASSQPRGGSPLHF	TGTGCCAGCAGCCAACCCAGGGGGGGTTCACCCCTCCACTTT